The present T cell receptor (beta chain) was sequenced within a study of blood T cells in healthy people across ages. General study results and limits: A strong correlation was seen between TCR beta diversity and naive T cell percentage. Greater diversity and more naive CD4+ cells were seen in long-lived donors than in aged donors.

This CDR3 region has 13 residues. Next came a second PCR, run for about 6 to 11 cycles, which used a sample-barcoded 5' primer along with a J-beta primer mix. TCRdb re-called the 5' RACE reads through MiXCR, storing one row per CDR3 protein. The table shows about 1.4 million distinct CDR3 sequences, with 59% occurring only once. Concerning this clonotype: Its antigen is unknown.

The source is a man aged 18 to 30 in good health. The V call is TRBV21-1, the J call TRBJ1-2; the table's D call of TRBD1 was not tested on the DNA. TRBV21-1 is assigned pseudogene status. Material: blood. CDR3 sequence reads: CASSPTVLSGYTF. Here the CDR3 DNA reads TGTGCCAGCAGCCCGACAGTGCTATCCGGCTACACCTTC.